The 5 T cell receptor beta chains presented below share a single source sample, sequenced in a study of blood T cell repertoires in COVID-19 (dated by TCRdb to about 2020). The method was the immunoSEQ multiplex PCR assay. TCRdb took over this immuneACCESS table, retaining in-frame rearrangements with V and J assigned. Such tables are incomplete; in checked studies, under half of the missing clones stem from an unresolved V gene, and the remainder is unexplained. This sample gives 350,000 or so clones in total; 92% of them show up just once. The ten largest clones take up under 20% of the sample. Sequenced material: PBMCs or T cells enriched from blood (not recorded which). These receptors all come from a woman in her thirties who had recovered from COVID-19.

This chain uses TRBV27 with TRBJ1-1; D gene unclear. Germline V CDR1 and CDR2: MNHEY, SMNVEV (reference sequence). This CDR3 spans 13 amino acids. The V and J ends lost 1 base and 1 base respectively, with 4 bases between them. The DNA of the CDR3 is TGTGCCAGCAGTTTATTACAGAACACTGAAGCTTTCTTT. The encoded protein is CASSLLQNTEAFF.

The V call is TRBV7-2, the J call TRBJ1-1; perhaps TRBD1 as D (5 bases). This CDR3 is 14 amino acids long. V dropped 3 bases and J dropped 6 bases, with 14 bases sitting between them. Germline V gene data show CDR1 as SGHTA and CDR2 as FQGNSA. The CDR3 coding sequence is TGTGCCAGCAGCTTCGGGCAGGGCTGGGCTGAAGCTTTCTTT. The encoded protein is CASSFGQGWAEAFF. The entire variable domain, with the rest obtained from reference TRBV7-2 and TRBJ1-1, is as follows: GAGVSQSPSNKVTEKGKDVELRCDPISGHTALYWYRQSLGQGLEFLIYFQGNSAPDKSGLPSDRFSAERTGGSVSTLTIQRTQQEDSAVYLCASSFGQGWAEAFFGQGTRLTVV.

V gene TRBV28 combines with J gene TRBJ1-5; D not certain. This CDR3 contains 12 residues. CDR1 is MDHEN, CDR2 SYDVKM, per germline. V was trimmed by 4 bases and J by 6 bases, leaving 7 bases between them. CDR3 amino acids: CASSSRLQPQHF. CDR3 bases: TGTGCCAGCAGTTCGAGGCTTCAGCCCCAGCATTTT.

This sequence joins TRBV3-1 (or the pseudogene TRBV3-2) and TRBJ2-5, with TRBD2 identical over 7 bases. CDR1 is LGHDT and CDR2 is YNNKEL in the germline V gene (reference sequence). The CDR3 loop spans 14 amino acids. V dropped 6 bases and J dropped 3; count of bases not matched to a gene: 7. The CDR3 is CASSLHGGEETQYF. CDR3 nucleotide sequence: TGTGCCAGCAGTCTACATGGGGGGGAAGAGACCCAGTACTTC.

The chain is built from TRBV7-2 and TRBJ2-1, with D maybe TRBD2 (6 bases). Trimming pared 3 bases from V and 6 bases from J, leaving 12 bases between. Germline V lookup: CDR1 SGHTA, CDR2 FQGNSA. CDR3 length: 14 amino acids. CDR3: CASSLGTGLNEQFF. For the CDR3, the DNA is TGTGCCAGCAGCTTGGGGACTGGGCTCAATGAGCAGTTCTTC.